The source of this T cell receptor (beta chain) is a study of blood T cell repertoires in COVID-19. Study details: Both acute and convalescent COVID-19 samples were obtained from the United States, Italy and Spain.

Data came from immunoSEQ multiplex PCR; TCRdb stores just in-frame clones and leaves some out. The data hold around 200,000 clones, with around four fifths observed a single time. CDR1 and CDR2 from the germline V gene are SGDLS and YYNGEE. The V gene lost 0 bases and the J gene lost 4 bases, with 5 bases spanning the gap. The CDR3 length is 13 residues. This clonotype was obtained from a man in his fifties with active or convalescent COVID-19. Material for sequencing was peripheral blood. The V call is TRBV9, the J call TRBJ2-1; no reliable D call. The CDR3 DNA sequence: TGTGCCAGCAGCGTAGGTCGTTACAATGAGCAGTTCTTC. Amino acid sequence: CASSVGRYNEQFF. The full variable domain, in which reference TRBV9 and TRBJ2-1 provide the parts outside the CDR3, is DSGVTQTPKHLITATGQRVTLRCSPRSGDLSVYWYQQSLDQGLQFLIQYYNGEERAKGNILERFSAQQFPDLHSELNLSSLELGDSALYFCASSVGRYNEQFFGPGTRLTVL.